The source of this T cell receptor beta chain is a study of cytomegalovirus exposure and HLA in healthy donors. Background on the study: The 100 to 150 validation repertoires used the same platform as the 500 to 700 first-cohort repertoires, a later analysis reported. Regarding the study as a whole: Listed as cytomegalovirus-associated were 150 to 200 TCR beta chains.

This table comes from immunoSEQ multiplex PCR, and its TCRdb copy is limited to in-frame clones, with some not included. Counted here are about 200,000 clones, around four fifths occurring once; the ten biggest clones make up 4.5% to 6%. As concerns this clone: Its antigen is as yet unknown.

Germline values: CDR1 SQVTM, CDR2 ANQGSEA. The ends lost 4 bases at V and 5 bases at J; junction bases unmatched: 5. CDR3 length: 13 residues. The donors formed part of the roughly 120-subject validation cohort, distinct from the roughly 620-subject first cohort. The V call is TRBV29-1, the J call TRBJ1-2; TRBD1 matches at 9 bases. The sequence was collected from a woman aged 18-29 years in good health and CMV-seronegative. The sample comprised PBMCs. CDR3 in DNA: TGCAGCGTTGTACAGGGGGCCGAGTATGGCTACACCTTC. This sequence encodes CSVVQGAEYGYTF.